These 6 T cell receptor beta chains originate from one sample sequenced in a study of T cells in Graves' hyperthyroidism and ophthalmopathy (dated by TCRdb to between 2019 and 2020). Library creation used multiplex PCR. The listed sequencing device is Illumina HiSeq 2000. The TCR beta CDR3 regions were amplified from the RNA transcripts. A first-round RT-PCR of the TCR CDR3 used the HTBI primer set with the Qiagen OneStep RT-PCR kit. TCRdb passed the public sequencing reads through fastp at Q25 and MiXCR, retaining productive beta sequences. Identical CDR3 protein sequences are pooled into one entry, listed with their most common genes and DNA. The sample table shows around 400,000 distinct CDR3 sequences, and roughly 13% are seen once. The ten largest clonotypes hold 9.2% of the sample. Sequenced sample: blood. The receptors were sampled from a woman younger than 30 with Graves' hyperthyroidism.

This clonotype was seen only a few times. The chain uses TRBV4-2 and TRBJ2-5, with TRBD1 matching 7 bases. The CDR3 sequence is 17 residues long. CDR1 LGHNA and CDR2 YNFKEQ come from the germline V gene. V shed 3 bases and J 2 bases; nucleotides not matched to a gene: 12. CDR3 DNA: TGTGCCAGCAGCCAGGGTCTCCACAGGGGAGTACAAGAGACCCAGTACTTC. Encoded protein: CASSQGLHRGVQETQYF.

This clonotype occurred a few times. Given a much more abundant clone one base away, this may be a read error. Because the CDR3 is missing its conserved closing phenylalanine or tryptophan, this is likely a read error. V usage is TRBV12-3 or TRBV12-4 and J usage is TRBJ2-2; D unclear. The CDR3 extends over 13 amino acids. V dropped 8 bases and J dropped 1 base, with 8 bases sitting between them. This CDR3 reads CASLTLNTGELFL. The CDR3 DNA is TGTGCCAGCCTCACCTTGAACACCGGGGAGCTGTTTCTT.

In its sample, this clonotype was seen many times. The chain combines TRBV18 with TRBJ1-2; 9 nucleotides match TRBD1. Germline CDR1 reads KGHSH; CDR2 reads LQKENI. The CDR3 sequence is 14 residues long. After removal of 3 bases from V and 6 bases from J, the junction contained 5 bases not matched to a gene. CDR3 sequence reads: CASSPTGGIDGYTF. CDR3 DNA: TGTGCCAGCTCACCGACAGGGGGTATTGATGGCTACACCTTC. Full variable domain (missing parts from reference TRBV18 and TRBJ1-2): NAGVMQNPRHLVRRRGQEARLRCSPMKGHSHVYWYRQLPEEGLKFMVYLQKENIIDESGMPKERFSAEFPKEGPSILRIQQVVRGDSAAYFCASSPTGGIDGYTFGSGTRLTVV.

This clonotype has only a few counts. V is TRBV15 and J is TRBJ1-2; 7 positions match TRBD1. The trim removed 0 bases at V and 6 bases at J, leaving 13 bases unmatched. The CDR3 spans 17 residues. CDR1 LNHNV and CDR2 YYDKDF come from the germline V gene (reference sequence). CDR3 nucleotide sequence: TGTGCCACCAGCAGAGATTGGGCCGGGACAGAGGGGAATGGCTACACCTTC. Protein product: CATSRDWAGTEGNGYTF.

CDR3 nucleotides: TGTGCCAGCAGCTCACCGGGACCTGAAAAACTGTTTTTT. Protein: CASSSPGPEKLFF. The chain carries TRBV7-9 and TRBJ1-4, with D perhaps TRBD1 (5 bases). V lost 4 bases and J lost 7, with 10 bases in between. The CDR3 is 13 residues long. Germline V gene data show CDR1 as SEHNR and CDR2 as FQNEAQ (reference sequence).

In its sample, this clonotype was seen many times. The junction differs from germline at one of its ends, possibly a read error. The J gene is TRBJ1-1, the V gene TRBV7-9; D is unclear. This CDR3 has 13 residues. Germline loops: CDR1 SEHNR, CDR2 FQNEAQ (reference sequence). The CDR3 is CASSLLGNPEAFF. CDR3 in DNA: TGTGCCAGCAGCTTACTGGGGAACCCTGAAGCTTTCTTT.